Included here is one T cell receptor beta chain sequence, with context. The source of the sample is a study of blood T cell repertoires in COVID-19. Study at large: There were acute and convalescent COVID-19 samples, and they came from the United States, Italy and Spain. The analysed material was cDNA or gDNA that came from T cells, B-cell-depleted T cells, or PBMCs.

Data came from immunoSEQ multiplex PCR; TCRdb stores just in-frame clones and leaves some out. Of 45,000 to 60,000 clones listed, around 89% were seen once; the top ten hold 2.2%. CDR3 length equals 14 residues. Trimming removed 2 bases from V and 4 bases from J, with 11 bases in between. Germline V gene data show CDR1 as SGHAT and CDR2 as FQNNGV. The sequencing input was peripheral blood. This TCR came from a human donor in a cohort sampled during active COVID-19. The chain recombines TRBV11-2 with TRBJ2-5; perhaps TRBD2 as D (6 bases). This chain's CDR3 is CASSLRRAGETQYF. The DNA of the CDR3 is TGTGCCAGCAGCTTACGGAGGGCGGGAGAGACCCAGTACTTC.